The 18 T cell receptor beta chains given below trace back to one sample, sequenced in a study of cytomegalovirus exposure and HLA in healthy donors. Measured with immunoSEQ multiplex PCR; TCRdb has only the in-frame clones, and not every one. Of some 65,000 clones listed, roughly 96% are singletons. The sample taken for sequencing was PBMCs. These receptors were collected from a man in his late teens or twenties in good health and CMV-seronegative.

The V call is TRBV6-5, the J call TRBJ2-4, with 7 positions matching TRBD1. The CDR3 has 14 amino acids. After removal of 5 bases from V and 6 bases from J, the junction contained 7 bases not matched to a gene. Per the germline V gene, CDR1 is MNHEY and CDR2 is SVGAGI. CDR3: CASSTSGQINIQYF. The CDR3 DNA reads TGTGCCAGCAGTACCTCGGGACAGATAAACATTCAGTACTTC.

This clone was recorded once. The J gene is TRBJ1-2, the V gene TRBV27, with a tentative D call TRBD1 (6 bases). The CDR3 covers 14 residues. Per germline, CDR1 MNHEY and CDR2 SMNVEV (reference sequence). The ends were cut back, 4 bases at V and 2 bases at J, with 11 bases in the middle. CDR3 in amino acids: CASSSGERNYGYTF. CDR3 nucleotide sequence: TGTGCCAGCAGTTCAGGGGAGAGAAACTATGGCTACACCTTC.

The chain has TRBV25-1 and TRBJ2-2, with D perhaps matching TRBD1 (5 bases). The CDR3 is 13 residues long. Germline lookup yields CDR1 MGHDK and CDR2 SYGVNS. Trimming shortened V by 3 bases and J by 3 bases, and 5 bases separated the two germline ends. The CDR3 region is CASSDRDTGELFF. Here the CDR3 DNA reads TGTGCCAGCAGTGACAGGGACACCGGGGAGCTGTTTTTT.

In DNA, the CDR3 is TGTGCCAGTAGTCTTCGACAGAATCAGCCCCAGCATTTT. Translating gives CASSLRQNQPQHF. The chain links TRBV19 to TRBJ1-5; a weak D match, TRBD1 (5 bases). V lost 5 bases to trimming and J lost 4 bases, with 9 bases between them. CDR1 and CDR2 (germline): LNHDA, SQIVND (reference sequence). The CDR3 has 13 amino acids. Full variable domain (outside the CDR3, taken from reference TRBV19 and TRBJ1-5): DGGITQSPKYLFRKEGQNVTLSCEQNLNHDAMYWYRQDPGQGLRLIYYSQIVNDFQKGDIAEGYSVSREKKESFPLTVTSAQKNPTAFYLCASSLRQNQPQHFGDGTRLSIL.

This clone was counted a single time. The chain joins TRBV11-2 to TRBJ2-6; TRBD1 agrees at 8 bases. This CDR3 is 19 amino acids long. Trimming at V came to 0 bases and at J to 1 base, leaving 8 bases not matched to a gene. Germline values: CDR1 SGHAT, CDR2 FQNNGV. The CDR3: CASSLDRDRPFSGANVLTF. CDR3 DNA: TGTGCCAGCAGCTTAGATAGGGACAGGCCGTTTTCTGGGGCCAACGTCCTGACTTTC.

The J gene is TRBJ2-7, the V gene TRBV27; D may be TRBD1 (5 bases). The V end lost 5 bases, the J end lost 0 bases, and 8 bases lay between the germline ends. In germline, CDR1 is MNHEY, CDR2 SMNVEV (reference sequence). The CDR3 is 13 residues long. CDR3 sequence reads: CASSQGSSYEQYF. The CDR3 region has the DNA TGTGCCAGCAGTCAGGGCAGCTCCTACGAGCAGTACTTC.

The chain has TRBV27 and TRBJ2-3; weak D call: TRBD2 (6 bases). The CDR3 covers 15 residues. The germline gives CDR1 MNHEY, CDR2 SMNVEV (reference sequence). V was shortened by 2 bases and J by 6 bases, with 15 bases between the two germline ends. The DNA for the CDR3 is TGTGCCAGCAGTTTAGGCTCCGGGAGCGGCGATACGCAGTATTTT. Protein product: CASSLGSGSGDTQYF.

The V and J genes are TRBV6-1 and TRBJ1-2; D is ambiguous. The germline V gene has CDR1 MNHNS and CDR2 SASEGT. CDR3 length equals 12 residues. The germline V and J ends were trimmed by 5 bases and 5 bases, with 9 bases remaining between them. As DNA, the CDR3 is TGTGCCAGCAGTCCCCGAGGGTATGGCTACACCTTC. This translates into CASSPRGYGYTF.

The DNA of the CDR3 is TGCGCCAGCAGCTTGGCCGTCCGGTATAGCGGGAGTCCAAAGAATGAGCAGTTCTTC. This translates into CASSLAVRYSGSPKNEQFF. The rearrangement uses TRBV5-1 and TRBJ2-1; 9 bases align to TRBD2. CDR1 and CDR2 (germline): SGHRS, YFSETQ. J lost 7 bases, V lost 0 bases, and 17 bases had no gene match. This CDR3 has 19 residues.

The chain joins TRBV12-5 to TRBJ1-5, with TRBD1 as a possible D gene (5 bases). This CDR3 is 16 amino acids long. Germline V lookup: CDR1 LGHNT, CDR2 FRNRAP. V was shortened by 4 bases and J by 3 bases, with 16 bases between the two germline ends. CDR3 DNA: TGTGCTAGTGGTTCCCCCAATCGGGGACTCAATCAGCCCCAGCATTTT. It yields the protein CASGSPNRGLNQPQHF.

This chain uses TRBV19 with TRBJ2-7, with 8 bases fitting TRBD1. Losses at the gene ends were 9 bases for V and 3 bases for J; bases not matched to a gene: 10. Germline V gene sequence: CDR1 LNHDA, CDR2 SQIVND (reference sequence). CDR3 length: 14 amino acids. The CDR3 bases are TGTGCCAGCTCCCCTGGACAGGGAGGCTACGAGCAGTACTTC. Translation gives CASSPGQGGYEQYF.

This chain connects TRBV9 to TRBJ1-1, with 8 bases aligning to TRBD1. The V gene end was trimmed by 4 bases and the J gene end by 7 bases; junction bases not matched to a gene: 15. Germline assignment: CDR1 SGDLS and CDR2 YYNGEE. CDR3 length equals 16 residues. The CDR3 DNA follows: TGTGCCAGCAGCACAGGGGGGGGTACAGGGCCACGTGAAGCTTTCTTT. Amino acids: CASSTGGGTGPREAFF.

The chain recombines TRBV2 with TRBJ1-1, with TRBD1 matching 12 bases. CDR3 length equals 15 residues. V trimming: 6 bases; J trimming: 5 bases; junction bases outside the gene matches: 7. In germline, CDR1 is SNHLY, CDR2 FYNNEI. CDR3 nucleotides: TGTGCCAGCAGGGGGGACAGGGGGCCGGGGACTGAAGCTTTCTTT. Translating gives CASRGDRGPGTEAFF. The entire variable domain, with the rest obtained from reference TRBV2 and TRBJ1-1, is as follows: EPEVTQTPSHQVTQMGQEVILRCVPISNHLYFYWYRQILGQKVEFLVSFYNNEISEKSEIFDDQFSVERPDGSNFTLKIRSTKLEDSAMYFCASRGDRGPGTEAFFGQGTRLTVV.

V is TRBV5-6 and J is TRBJ2-6, with a possible D match to TRBD1 (6 bases). CDR3 size: 16 residues. V was clipped by 2 bases and J by 3 bases, with 12 bases between them. Germline CDR1 is SGHDT and CDR2 is YYEEEE. The CDR3 is CASSFIRGGGANVLTF. CDR3 nucleotide sequence: TGTGCCAGCAGCTTTATCAGGGGCGGTGGGGCCAACGTCCTGACTTTC.

The rearrangement uses TRBV2 and TRBJ1-1; D gene uncertain. Per the germline V gene, CDR1 is SNHLY and CDR2 is FYNNEI. This CDR3 contains 11 residues. V gave up 11 bases and J gave up 1 base, with 8 bases separating them. CDR3 nucleotides: TGTGCCCGTGGAGGGAACACTGAAGCTTTCTTT. It encodes CARGGNTEAFF.

The chain couples TRBV6-1 to TRBJ1-4, with a possible D match to TRBD1 (6 bases). Germline CDR1 reads MNHNS; CDR2 reads SASEGT. With 6 bases removed from V and 0 bases from J, the gap between germline ends came to 8 bases. CDR3 length: 14 amino acids. The CDR3 sequence: CASRTGTTNEKLFF. The CDR3 nucleotides are TGTGCCAGCAGGACAGGAACAACTAATGAAAAACTGTTTTTT.

CDR3 bases: TGTGCCAGCAGCTTGGCATCCTCGGGAGGCTACACCTTC. The encoded protein is CASSLASSGGYTF. The V call is TRBV5-6, the J call TRBJ1-2; no reliable D call. The germline CDR1 and CDR2 sequences are SGHDT and YYEEEE. The CDR3 length is 13 residues. V was pared by 0 bases and J by 8 bases, with 11 bases between.

This chain uses TRBV4-1 with TRBJ1-2; 7 bases are shared with TRBD1. V lost 4 bases and J lost 2; bases outside the gene matches: 4. Germline V gene data show CDR1 as MGHRA and CDR2 as YSYEKL. The length of the CDR3 is 14 residues. The CDR3 DNA follows: TGCGCCAGCAGCCGGACAGGCGGAAACTATGGCTACACCTTC. It is translated as CASSRTGGNYGYTF.